These 20 T cell receptor beta chains share one sample of origin, sequenced in a study of cytomegalovirus exposure and HLA in healthy donors. 60 Vbeta and 13 Jbeta primers were used in PCR. Some clones are missing from TCRdb's copy, which holds only in-frame ones; the method was immunoSEQ multiplex PCR. The sample shows approximately 190,000 clones, over 80% of them seen only once. Sample: PBMCs. These receptors were taken from a man under 40 in good health and CMV-seronegative.

This chain connects TRBV6-5 to TRBJ1-1, with 8 nucleotides matching TRBD1. V lost 10 bases to trimming and J lost 4 bases; unmatched junction nucleotides: 2. Germline CDR1 is MNHEY and CDR2 is SVGAGI. The CDR3 is 11 amino acids. The CDR3 DNA reads TGTGCCACCAGGGGGCCCACTGAAGCTTTCTTT. Translating it yields CATRGPTEAFF.

This chain joins TRBV4-1 and TRBJ2-5; TRBD2 aligns across 7 bases. CDR1 is MGHRA, CDR2 YSYEKL, per germline. The CDR3 totals 15 residues. With 8 bases clipped from V and 2 bases from J, the junction kept 11 bases outside the gene matches. In DNA form, the CDR3 reads TGCGCCAGCGCCCAAGGGGCAGCGGGGCAAGAGACCCAGTACTTC. It encodes CASAQGAAGQETQYF.

The gene calls are TRBV7-2 and TRBJ2-7, with 9 bases lining up with TRBD2. This CDR3 comprises 15 residues. V trimming: 5 bases; J trimming: 5 bases; junction bases outside the gene matches: 10. The germline CDR1 and CDR2 sequences are SGHTA and FQGNSA. CDR3 region: CASSHPGLAFDEQYF. The CDR3, as DNA: TGTGCCAGCAGCCATCCGGGACTAGCTTTTGACGAGCAGTACTTC.

This sequence joins TRBV29-1 and TRBJ1-2; D remains unclear. With 4 bases removed from V and 10 bases from J, the gap between germline ends came to 7 bases. This CDR3 contains 9 residues. Germline CDR1 is SQVTM and CDR2 is ANQGSEA. The DNA of the CDR3 is TGCAGCGTTGTTCCAGACTACACCTTC. Its translation is CSVVPDYTF.

The chain combines TRBV25-1 with TRBJ1-2, with TRBD1 matching over 8 bases. After removal of 6 bases from V and 4 bases from J, the junction contained 4 bases not matched to a gene. The CDR3 sequence is 13 residues long. CDR1 and CDR2 from the germline V gene are MGHDK and SYGVNS. The CDR3 DNA reads as TGTGCCAGCAGCTTGGACAGGGCCTATGGCTACACCTTC. This gives the protein CASSLDRAYGYTF.

Only a few counts were recorded for this clone. V and J are TRBV7-6 and TRBJ1-2, with TRBD1 matching 8 bases. There are 14 residues in the CDR3. V lost 5 bases, J lost 2 bases, and 4 bases stayed unmatched. CDR1 and CDR2 from the germline V gene are SGHVS and FNYEAQ. CDR3 amino acids: CASSPRQGNYGYTF. The CDR3 region has the DNA TGTGCCAGCAGCCCCCGACAGGGGAACTATGGCTACACCTTC. Full variable domain (remainder filled in from reference TRBV7-6 and TRBJ1-2): GAGVSQSPRYKVTKRGQDVALRCDPISGHVSLYWYRQALGQGPEFLTYFNYEAQQDKSGLPNDRFSAERPEGSISTLTIQRTEQRDSAMYRCASSPRQGNYGYTFGSGTRLTVV.

This chain joins TRBV5-1 and TRBJ1-6, with 7 bases fitting TRBD1. The CDR3 spans 16 residues. Trimming took 5 bases from V and 2 from J; bases not matched to a gene: 7. CDR1 SGHRS and CDR2 YFSETQ come from the germline V gene. The CDR3: CASRVTGAPYNSPLHF. In nucleotides, the CDR3 is TGCGCCAGCAGAGTTACAGGGGCCCCCTATAATTCACCCCTCCACTTT.

This chain connects TRBV27 to TRBJ1-1, with unresolved D. This CDR3 is built from 13 residues. Germline-derived CDR1 and CDR2 are MNHEY and SMNVEV (reference sequence). V was shortened by 2 bases and J by 4 bases, with 8 bases between the two germline ends. CDR3 sequence reads: CASSLGAVTEAFF. The CDR3, as DNA: TGTGCCAGCAGTTTAGGAGCAGTCACTGAAGCTTTCTTT.

The chain uses TRBV28 and TRBJ2-3, with a tentative D call TRBD2 (5 bases). V shed 3 bases and J shed 2 bases, with 15 bases lying between them. CDR3 length: 16 amino acids. Germline loops: CDR1 MDHEN, CDR2 SYDVKM. CDR3 DNA sequence: TGTGCCAGCAGTTTGCACGGGGTAGCTACCACAGATACGCAGTATTTT. Its protein is CASSLHGVATTDTQYF.

The CDR3 here is CASSLAGEGAYQETQYF. As DNA, the CDR3 is TGCGCCAGCAGCTTGGCGGGTGAGGGGGCCTACCAAGAGACCCAGTACTTC. The chain uses TRBV5-1 and TRBJ2-5; 7 bases line up with TRBD1. CDR1 and CDR2 (germline): SGHRS, YFSETQ. The CDR3 length is 17 residues. V was pared by 0 bases and J by 0 bases, with 8 bases of the junction left unmatched.

This chain links TRBV5-1 with TRBJ2-5, with 7 bases that match TRBD2. The CDR3 runs to 15 residues. Germline V lookup: CDR1 SGHRS, CDR2 YFSETQ. The trim removed 2 bases at V and 4 bases at J, leaving 8 bases unmatched. CDR3 in amino acids: CASSFGRNEGETQYF. The CDR3 region has the DNA TGCGCCAGCAGCTTCGGGAGGAATGAGGGAGAGACCCAGTACTTC.

The V call is TRBV7-2, the J call TRBJ1-2, with a weak D call TRBD1 (6 bases). Germline CDR1 and CDR2: SGHTA and FQGNSA. The CDR3 has 14 residues. The V end lost 5 bases, the J end lost 5 bases, and 15 bases lay between the germline ends. The CDR3 protein is CASSRTGMVYGYTF. CDR3 DNA: TGTGCCAGCAGCCGAACAGGGATGGTTTATGGCTACACCTTC.

Of note for this clone: An end of the junction differs from the germline gene, which may be a read error. The chain combines TRBV7-7 with TRBJ2-3; D perhaps matches TRBD1 (5 bases). This CDR3 has 14 residues. Germline V gives CDR1 SSHAT, CDR2 FNYEAQ (reference sequence). Written as DNA, the CDR3 is TGTGCTAGCAGCTTATCCGAGCAGGGAAGTACGCAGTATTTT. Translating gives CASSLSEQGSTQYF.

The chain has TRBV6-1 and TRBJ2-7, with TRBD1 as a possible D gene (7 bases). V was trimmed by 0 bases and J by 5 bases, leaving 11 bases between them. CDR3 length: 14 amino acids. Germline V CDR1 and CDR2: MNHNS, SASEGT. The CDR3 DNA sequence: TGTGCCAGCAGTGAAGCGCAGGGGGGTCACGAGCAGTACTTC. Protein: CASSEAQGGHEQYF.

As to this clone: A junction boundary mismatches the germline segment, possibly from a read error. The chain recombines TRBV10-3 with TRBJ2-7; no definite D call. The CDR3 has 14 amino acids. Germline CDR1 reads ENHRY; CDR2 reads SYGVKD. The CDR3 loop is CATSDLEFSYEQYF. CDR3 coding DNA: TGTGCCACCAGTGACTTGGAGTTTTCCTACGAGCAGTACTTC.

About this clone itself: A junction boundary mismatches the germline segment, possibly from a read error. The rearrangement joins TRBV14 to TRBJ2-3, with 15 bases matching TRBD2. Looked up from germline, CDR1 is SGHDN and CDR2 is FVKESK. The CDR3 has 19 amino acids. CDR3 coding DNA: TGTGCCAGCAGCCAAGCCGGGACTAGCGGGGGGCCCTCTCCACAGATACGCAGCTTT. This translates into CASSQAGTSGGPSPQIRSF.

With regard to this clone: The sample contains more than one DNA sequence encoding this CDR3. The rearrangement links TRBV4-1 to TRBJ1-1, with 7 bases identical to TRBD1. The ends lost 1 base at V and 4 bases at J; junction bases unmatched: 12. CDR1 is MGHRA, CDR2 YSYEKL, per germline. The CDR3 covers 17 residues. The CDR3 DNA reads as TGCGCCAGCAGCCAAGCTTCTGCGCGGCAGGGGGGCACTGAAGCTTTCTTT. This sequence encodes CASSQASARQGGTEAFF.

The CDR3 DNA reads TGCGCCAGCAGTGAGTCTGCGGACAGTCTTTACGAGCAGTACTTC. This codes for CASSESADSLYEQYF. The chain is built from TRBV10-1 and TRBJ2-7, with D maybe TRBD1 (6 bases). Germline values: CDR1 WNHNN, CDR2 SYGVQD (reference sequence). With 0 bases removed from V and 4 bases from J, the gap between germline ends came to 13 bases. The CDR3 consists of 15 residues.

The V gene is TRBV20-1, the J gene TRBJ1-2; perhaps TRBD1 as D (5 bases). The ends were cut back, 5 bases at V and 12 bases at J, with 16 bases in the middle. The CDR3 is made up of 11 amino acids. Germline CDR1 DFQATT, CDR2 SNEGSKA (reference sequence). CDR3 region: CSARSPGGNTF. DNA for the CDR3: TGCAGTGCTCGCTCCCCCGGGGGTAACACCTTC.

The chain recombines TRBV7-8 with TRBJ1-3, with D hard to call. V lost 1 base, J lost 2 bases, and 6 bases lay in between. CDR3 length equals 14 residues. CDR1 and CDR2 from the germline V gene are SGHVS and FQNEAQ. CDR3 coding DNA: TGTGCCAGCAGCTTAGGAGGGCCTGGAAACACCATATATTTT. It codes for CASSLGGPGNTIYF.